This T cell receptor beta chain was recovered during a study of CD8 T cells in Susac syndrome. When the RNA was reverse transcribed, random hexamers were used with an input of roughly 0.45 to 1 ug. Amplification of the TCR beta CDR3 was carried out by immunoSEQ multiplex PCR, which spanned a total of 54 Vbeta and 13 Jbeta segments. TCRdb re-analysed the immunoSEQ multiplex PCR reads in MiXCR, keeping a single row per CDR3 protein. The sample consists of approximately 160,000 distinct CDR3 sequences, 90% to 95% of them appearing once. This CDR3 region has 12 residues. Trimming shortened V by 5 bases and J by 6 bases, and 11 bases separated the two germline ends. Looked up from germline, CDR1 is SQVTM and CDR2 is ANQGSEA. Sequencing targeted TCR beta in T cells from blood (CD8+ and CD4+). Purification of the CD8+ and CD4+ T cells relied on negative isolation, and TEMRA cells underwent FACS enrichment.

V is TRBV29-1 and J is TRBJ2-1; D uncertain. This clonotype was sampled from a human donor with multiple sclerosis. The sequenced material came from CD4+ T cells from PBMCs. The CDR3 nucleotides are TGCAGCGTTAGACGCGGATTCAATGAGCAGTTCTTC. Its protein is CSVRRGFNEQFF.